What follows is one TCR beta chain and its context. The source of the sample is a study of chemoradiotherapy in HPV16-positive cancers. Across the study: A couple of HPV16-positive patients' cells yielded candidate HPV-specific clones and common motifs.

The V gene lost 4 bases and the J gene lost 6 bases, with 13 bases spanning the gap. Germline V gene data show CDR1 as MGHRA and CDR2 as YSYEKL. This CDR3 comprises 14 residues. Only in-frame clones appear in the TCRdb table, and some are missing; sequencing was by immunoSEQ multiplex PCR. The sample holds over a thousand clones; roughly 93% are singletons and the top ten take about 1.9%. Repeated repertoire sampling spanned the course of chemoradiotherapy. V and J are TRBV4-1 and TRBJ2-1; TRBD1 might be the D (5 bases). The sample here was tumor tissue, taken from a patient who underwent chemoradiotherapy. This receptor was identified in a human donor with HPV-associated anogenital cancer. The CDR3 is CASSRKGAGNEQFF. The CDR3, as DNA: TGCGCCAGCAGCCGGAAAGGGGCCGGCAATGAGCAGTTCTTC.